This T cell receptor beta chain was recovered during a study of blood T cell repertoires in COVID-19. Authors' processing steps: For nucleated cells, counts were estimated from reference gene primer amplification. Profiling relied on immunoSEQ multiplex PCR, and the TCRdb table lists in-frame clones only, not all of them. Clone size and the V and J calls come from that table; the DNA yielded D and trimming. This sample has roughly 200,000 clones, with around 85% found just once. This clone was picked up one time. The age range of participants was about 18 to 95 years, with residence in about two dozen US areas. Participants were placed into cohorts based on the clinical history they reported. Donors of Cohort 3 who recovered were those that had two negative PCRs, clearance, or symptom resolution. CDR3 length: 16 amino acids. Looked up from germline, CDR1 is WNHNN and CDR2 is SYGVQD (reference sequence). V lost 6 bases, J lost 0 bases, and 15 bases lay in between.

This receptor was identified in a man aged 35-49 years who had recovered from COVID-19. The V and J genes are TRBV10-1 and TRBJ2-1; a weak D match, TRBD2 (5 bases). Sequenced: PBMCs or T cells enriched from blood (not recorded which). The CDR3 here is CASRSTGIYSYNEQFF. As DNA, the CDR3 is TGCGCCAGCAGATCTACCGGGATTTACTCCTACAATGAGCAGTTCTTC.